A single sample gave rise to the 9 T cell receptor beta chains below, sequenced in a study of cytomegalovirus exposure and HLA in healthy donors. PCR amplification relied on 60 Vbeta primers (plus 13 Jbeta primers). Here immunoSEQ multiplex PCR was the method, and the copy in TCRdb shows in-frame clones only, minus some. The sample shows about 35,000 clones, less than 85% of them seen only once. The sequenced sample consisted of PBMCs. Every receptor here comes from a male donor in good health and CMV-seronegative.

CDR3 nucleotide sequence: TGCGCCAGCAGACAGGGACAGGGGGCAGCTGAAGCTTTCTTT. Residues: CASRQGQGAAEAFF. The rearrangement joins TRBV4-1 to TRBJ1-1; 12 bases fit TRBD1. In germline, CDR1 is MGHRA, CDR2 YSYEKL. Trimming cost V 6 bases and J 6 bases; bases outside gene matches: 5. CDR3 length: 14 residues.

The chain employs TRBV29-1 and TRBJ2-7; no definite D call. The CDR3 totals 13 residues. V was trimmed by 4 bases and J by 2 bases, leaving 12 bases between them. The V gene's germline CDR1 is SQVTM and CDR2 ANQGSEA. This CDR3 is CSVGSRSPYEQYF. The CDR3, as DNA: TGCAGCGTTGGTAGCCGGTCCCCCTACGAGCAGTACTTC.

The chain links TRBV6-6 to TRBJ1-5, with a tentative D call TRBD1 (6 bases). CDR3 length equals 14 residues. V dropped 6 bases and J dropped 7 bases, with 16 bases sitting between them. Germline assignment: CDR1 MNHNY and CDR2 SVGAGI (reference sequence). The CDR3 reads CASSLTGLEQPQHF. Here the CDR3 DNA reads TGTGCCAGCAGCCTTACAGGGTTAGAACAGCCCCAGCATTTT.

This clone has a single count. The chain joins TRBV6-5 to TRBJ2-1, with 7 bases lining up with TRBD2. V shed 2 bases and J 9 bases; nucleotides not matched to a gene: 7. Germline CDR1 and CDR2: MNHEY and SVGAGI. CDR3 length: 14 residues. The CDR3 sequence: CASSYGLVEGEQFF. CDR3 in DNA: TGTGCCAGCAGTTACGGACTAGTGGAAGGTGAGCAGTTCTTC.

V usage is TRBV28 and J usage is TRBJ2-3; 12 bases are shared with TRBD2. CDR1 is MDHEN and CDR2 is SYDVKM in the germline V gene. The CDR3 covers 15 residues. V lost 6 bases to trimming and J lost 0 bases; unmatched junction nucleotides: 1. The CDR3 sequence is CASRTSGSSTDTQYF. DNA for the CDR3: TGTGCCAGCAGGACTAGCGGGAGTAGCACAGATACGCAGTATTTT.

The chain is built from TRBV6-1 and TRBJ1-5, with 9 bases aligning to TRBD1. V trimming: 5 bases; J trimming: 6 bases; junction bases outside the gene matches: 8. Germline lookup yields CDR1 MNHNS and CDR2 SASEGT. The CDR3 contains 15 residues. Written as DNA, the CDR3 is TGTGCCAGCAGTCAAGACAGGGGGTATGGTCAGCCCCAGCATTTT. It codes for CASSQDRGYGQPQHF.

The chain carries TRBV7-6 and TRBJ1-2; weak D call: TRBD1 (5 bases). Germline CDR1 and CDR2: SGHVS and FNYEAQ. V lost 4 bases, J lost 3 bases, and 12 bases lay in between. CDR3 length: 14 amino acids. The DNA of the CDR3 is TGTGCCAGCAGCTCCTCCCGGGGGGACTATGGCTACACCTTC. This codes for CASSSSRGDYGYTF.

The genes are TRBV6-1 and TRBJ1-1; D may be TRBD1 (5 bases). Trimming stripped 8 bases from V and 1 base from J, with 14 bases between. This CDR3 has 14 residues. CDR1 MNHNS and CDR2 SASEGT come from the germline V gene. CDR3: CASHSGTENTEAFF. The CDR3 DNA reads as TGTGCCAGCCATTCCGGGACTGAGAACACTGAAGCTTTCTTT.

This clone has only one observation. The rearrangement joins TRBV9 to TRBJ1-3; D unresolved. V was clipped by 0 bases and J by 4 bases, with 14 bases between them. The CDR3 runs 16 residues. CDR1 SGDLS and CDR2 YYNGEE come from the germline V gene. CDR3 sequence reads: CASSVESGVKGNTIYF. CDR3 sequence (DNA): TGTGCCAGCAGCGTAGAGTCGGGTGTTAAGGGAAACACCATATATTTT.